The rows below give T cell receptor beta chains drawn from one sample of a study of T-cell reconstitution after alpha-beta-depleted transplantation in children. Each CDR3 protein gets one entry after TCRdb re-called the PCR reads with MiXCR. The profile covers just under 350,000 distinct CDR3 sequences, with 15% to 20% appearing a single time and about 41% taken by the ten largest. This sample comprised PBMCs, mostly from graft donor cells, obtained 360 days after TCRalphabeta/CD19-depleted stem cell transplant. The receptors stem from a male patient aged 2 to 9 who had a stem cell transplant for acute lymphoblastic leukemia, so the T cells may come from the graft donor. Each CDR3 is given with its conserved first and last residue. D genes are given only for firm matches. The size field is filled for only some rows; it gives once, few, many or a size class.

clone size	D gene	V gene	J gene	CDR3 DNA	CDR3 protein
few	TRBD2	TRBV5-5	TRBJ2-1	TGTGCCAGCAGCTTTACGGGACTAGCGCATACTCAGGGGTATTTCTTC	CASSFTGLAHTQGYFF
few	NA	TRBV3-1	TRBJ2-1	TGTGCCAGCAGCCAAGTAGGGTCGAGCTCGACTGAGCAGTTCTTC	CASSQVGSSSTEQFF
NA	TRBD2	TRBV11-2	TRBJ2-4	TGTGCCAGCAGCTTAGATCGTAGGGCTCGGGGGGACATTCAGTACTTC	CASSLDRRARGDIQYF
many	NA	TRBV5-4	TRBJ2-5	TGTGCCAGCAGCTTAGGACAGAAGGAGACCCAGTACTTC	CASSLGQKETQYF
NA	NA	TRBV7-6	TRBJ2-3	TGTGCCAGCAGCTTAGCCACCCACGGGTCCGGGTGGACTTCGGGAAGAGATACGCAGTATTTT	CASSLATHGSGWTSGRDTQYF
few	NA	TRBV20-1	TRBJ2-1	TGCAGTGCTAGAGATCTCTCAGGGCTTCGAATGAGCAGTTCTCATACCCATCCCGTCTTC	CSARDLSGLRMSSSHTHPVF
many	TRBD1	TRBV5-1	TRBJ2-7	TGCGCCAGCAGCTCGAGGGACAGCTACGAGCAGTACTTC	CASSSRDSYEQYF
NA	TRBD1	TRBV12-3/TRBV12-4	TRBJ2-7	TGTGCCAGCAGTTCACAGGGGAAATACGAGCAGTACTTC	CASSSQGKYEQYF
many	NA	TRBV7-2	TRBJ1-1	TGTGCCAGCAGCTTAGGAGGGGTTGCGGGTGAAGCTTTCTTT	CASSLGGVAGEAFF
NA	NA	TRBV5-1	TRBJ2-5	TGCGCCAGCAGCCACAACCTGTACCAAGAGACCCAGTACTTC	CASSHNLYQETQYF
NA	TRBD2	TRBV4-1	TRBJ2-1	TGCGCCAGCAGCCGAATATTTAGCGGGTCCTCCAATGAGCAGTTCTTC	CASSRIFSGSSNEQFF
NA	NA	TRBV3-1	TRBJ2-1	TGTGCCAGCAGTAACCCCGTGACAGGGAGGAGCAATGAGCAGTTCTTC	CASSNPVTGRSNEQFF
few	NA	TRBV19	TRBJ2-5	TGTGCCAGTAGTATAGGGGGGACACAACAAGAGACCCAGTACTTC	CASSIGGTQQETQYF
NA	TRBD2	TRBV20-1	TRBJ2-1	TGCAGTGCTAGAACTCCGCGAACTAGCGGGCCCTACAATGAGCAGTTCTTC	CSARTPRTSGPYNEQFF
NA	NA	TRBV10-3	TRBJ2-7	TGTGCCATCAGTGAGTCGAACCAGGGGTCCTACGAGCAGTACTTC	CAISESNQGSYEQYF
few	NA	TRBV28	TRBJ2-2	TGTGCCAGCAGTTTTCAGAACACCGGGGAGCTGTTTTTT	CASSFQNTGELFF
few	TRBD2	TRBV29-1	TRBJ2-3	TGCAGCGCAAACTGGGGTCGGGGGGCAGATACGCAGTATTTT	CSANWGRGADTQYF
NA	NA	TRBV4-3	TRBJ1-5	TGCGCCAGCAGCCAAGATCTGCTCAGGGCGGAGCCCCAGCATTTT	CASSQDLLRAEPQHF
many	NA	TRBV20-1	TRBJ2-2	TGCAGTGCTAGAGGGTCATCCGGAGTTACCGGGGAGCTGTTTTTT	CSARGSSGVTGELFF
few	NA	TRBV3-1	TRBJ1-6	TGTGCCAGCAGCCAAGTTGAAGGAGGGCCCCTCCACTTT	CASSQVEGGPLHF
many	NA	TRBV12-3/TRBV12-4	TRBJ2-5	TGTGCCAGCAGTTCGTACCAAGAGACCCAGTACTTC	CASSSYQETQYF
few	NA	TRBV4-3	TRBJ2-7	TGCGCCAGCAGCCAAGGAAAAAATTACGAGCAGTACTTC	CASSQGKNYEQYF
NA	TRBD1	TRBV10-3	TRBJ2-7	TGTGCCGCCTGCCCGTCCGGGACAGGGTCCGCCGAGCAGTACTTC	CAACPSGTGSAEQYF
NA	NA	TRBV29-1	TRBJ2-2	TGCAGCGTTGGACAGCTTACGAACACCGGGGAGCTGTTTTTT	CSVGQLTNTGELFF
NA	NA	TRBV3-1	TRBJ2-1	TGTGCCAGCAGCCAAGTCTCCAATGAGCAGTTCTTC	CASSQVSNEQFF
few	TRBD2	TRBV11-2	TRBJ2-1	TGTGCCAGCAGCTTAGATGCATTAGCGGGGGTCCATGAGCAGTTCTTC	CASSLDALAGVHEQFF